The entry that follows covers one TCR beta chain sequence. This record comes from a study of T cell changes during pregnancy in multiple sclerosis. The CDR3 sequence is 14 residues long. CDR1 and CDR2 from the germline V gene are LNHNV and YYDKDF (reference sequence). V lost 3 bases and J 3 bases, leaving 12 bases between the germline ends. Some clones are missing from TCRdb's copy, which holds only in-frame ones; the method was immunoSEQ multiplex PCR. The data hold roughly 60,000 clones, with around 97% observed a single time. The sequencing used CD8+ T cells from peripheral blood mononuclear cells, collected after pregnancy. V is TRBV15 and J is TRBJ2-7; a weak D match, TRBD2 (5 bases). This receptor was identified in a female donor with multiple sclerosis, enrolled in a pregnancy study. CDR3 bases: TGTGCCACCAGCAGCGCAAGTACTAGCTACGAGCAGTACTTC. It translates to CATSSASTSYEQYF.